The 21 T cell receptor beta chains presented below share a single source sample, sequenced in a study of blood T cell repertoires in COVID-19. Generated by immunoSEQ multiplex PCR, the TCRdb table keeps only in-frame clones and is missing some. The sample holds 150,000 to 250,000 clones, about nine tenths seen once. The specimen was PBMCs or T cells enriched from blood (not recorded which). Source of these receptors: a young woman who had recovered from COVID-19.

This chain joins TRBV7-6 and TRBJ2-7; 7 bases map to TRBD1. Trimming at V came to 0 bases and at J to 0 bases, leaving 8 bases not matched to a gene. This CDR3 comprises 17 residues. CDR1 and CDR2 from the germline V gene are SGHVS and FNYEAQ. The CDR3 region has the DNA TGTGCCAGCAGCTTAGCACTCACAGGGGTACGCTCCTACGAGCAGTACTTC. It yields the protein CASSLALTGVRSYEQYF.

The CDR3 bases are TGTGCCAGCAGTTACCCGGGACTAGCGGACACAGATACGCAGTATTTT. Translation gives CASSYPGLADTDTQYF. The rearrangement joins TRBV6-2 or TRBV6-3 to TRBJ2-3; 11 nucleotides match TRBD2. Germline V gene sequence: CDR1 MNHEY, CDR2 SVGEGT. V was clipped by 2 bases and J by 2 bases; unmatched bases: 3. The length of the CDR3 is 16 residues.

The chain employs TRBV25-1 and TRBJ2-2; 7 bases fit TRBD2. The V segment lost 3 bases and the J segment 3 bases; nucleotides outside the gene matches: 1. Germline V gene data show CDR1 as MGHDK and CDR2 as SYGVNS. The CDR3 has 14 amino acids. DNA of the CDR3: TGTGCCAGCAGTGATGGACTAGACACCGGGGAGCTGTTTTTT. Its translation: CASSDGLDTGELFF.

The rearrangement uses TRBV6-5 and TRBJ1-6, with D unclear. The germline CDR1 and CDR2 sequences are MNHEY and SVGAGI. Trimming pared 7 bases from V and 9 bases from J, leaving 7 bases between. CDR3 length: 11 amino acids. The CDR3 DNA follows: TGTGCCAGCATGAGAGGTTCACCCCTCCACTTT. Amino acids: CASMRGSPLHF.

This clone appeared once. The chain combines TRBV3-1 (or the pseudogene TRBV3-2) with TRBJ1-2, with TRBD1 as a possible D gene (5 bases). Trimming shortened V by 2 bases and J by 8 bases, and 18 bases separated the two germline ends. The germline V gene encodes CDR1 LGHDT and CDR2 YNNKEL (reference sequence). This CDR3 region has 15 residues. DNA of the CDR3: TGTGCCAGCAGCCAATTTCCAGGGTCATTGGGAGGCTACACCTTC. Translation: CASSQFPGSLGGYTF.

The genes are TRBV11-3 and TRBJ1-1, with 7 bases identical to TRBD1. Trimming took 1 base from V and 5 from J; bases not matched to a gene: 10. This CDR3 has 16 residues. CDR1 and CDR2 from the germline V gene are SGHNT and YENEEA. CDR3 DNA sequence: TGTGCCAGCAGCTTAGTCCCCTGGACAGGTGAGACTGAAGCTTTCTTT. This encodes CASSLVPWTGETEAFF.

The chain has TRBV7-9 and TRBJ2-7; 7 bases are a match to TRBD2. Trimming removed 5 bases from V and 7 bases from J; junction bases left unmatched: 11. Germline loops: CDR1 SEHNR, CDR2 FQNEAQ (reference sequence). There are 14 residues in the CDR3. This chain's CDR3 is CASSLRGRDGEQYF. CDR3 DNA: TGTGCCAGCAGCCTCCGTGGGAGGGATGGAGAGCAGTACTTC.

The genes are TRBV5-1 and TRBJ1-1, with D possibly TRBD1 on 6 matching bases. The CDR3 contains 15 residues. Germline CDR1 reads SGHRS; CDR2 reads YFSETQ. Trimming took 0 bases from V and 4 from J, leaving 13 bases between them. DNA for the CDR3: TGCGCCAGCAGCTTGGACGGGACATCGGGCACTGAAGCTTTCTTT. Translating it yields CASSLDGTSGTEAFF. The full variable domain, with the rest looked up from reference TRBV5-1 and TRBJ1-1, is KAGVTQTPRYLIKTRGQQVTLSCSPISGHRSVSWYQQTPGQGLQFLFEYFSETQRNKGNFPGRFSGRQFSNSRSEMNVSTLELGDSALYLCASSLDGTSGTEAFFGQGTRLTVV.

The chain uses TRBV5-1 and TRBJ2-3, with D perhaps matching TRBD1 (6 bases). Germline V lookup: CDR1 SGHRS, CDR2 YFSETQ. The CDR3 loop spans 16 amino acids. V was shortened by 0 bases and J by 6 bases, with 17 bases between the two germline ends. The chain's CDR3 is CASSLGGGEGLDTQYF. The CDR3 DNA is TGCGCCAGCAGCTTGGGTGGGGGCGAGGGTTTGGATACGCAGTATTTT.

The chain couples TRBV19 to TRBJ1-1, with 7 bases aligning to TRBD1. CDR3 length: 13 amino acids. V shed 1 base, J shed 9 bases, and the junction held 5 bases outside the gene matches. CDR1 LNHDA and CDR2 SQIVND come from the germline V gene (reference sequence). The CDR3 region has the DNA TGTGCCAGTAGTATAGGGGCAGGGGGGAAAGCTTTCTTT. Translated, it gives CASSIGAGGKAFF.

The gene calls are TRBV3-1 (or the pseudogene TRBV3-2) and TRBJ1-2, with 11 bases that match TRBD1. The germline V gene has CDR1 LGHDT and CDR2 YNNKEL (reference sequence). Trimming removed 5 bases from V and 3 bases from J; junction bases left unmatched: 5. This CDR3 is built from 15 residues. The CDR3 coding sequence is TGTGCCAGCAGCACCCGGGACAGGGGGGACTATGGCTACACCTTC. Amino acids: CASSTRDRGDYGYTF.

The chain carries TRBV4-3 and TRBJ1-6; 8 bases map to TRBD1. Per germline, CDR1 LGHNA and CDR2 YSLEER. After removal of 1 base from V and 0 bases from J, the junction contained 11 bases not matched to a gene. This CDR3 has 20 amino acids. CDR3 nucleotide sequence: TGCGCCAGCAGCCAAGGGCGGACAGGGAGACCTAGCTCCTATAATTCACCCCTCCACTTT. Its protein is CASSQGRTGRPSSYNSPLHF.

This sequence joins TRBV11-3 and TRBJ1-4, with TRBD1 matching over 7 bases. This CDR3 spans 12 amino acids. V lost 5 bases to trimming and J lost 8 bases; unmatched junction nucleotides: 2. Per germline, CDR1 SGHNT and CDR2 YENEEA. The CDR3 region is CASSRQGEKLFF. CDR3 nucleotide sequence: TGTGCCAGCAGCCGACAGGGAGAAAAACTGTTTTTT.

The V gene is TRBV7-9, the J gene TRBJ1-3; D uncertain. Germline loops: CDR1 SEHNR, CDR2 FQNEAQ (reference sequence). V was cut by 7 bases and J by 0 bases, with 10 bases left in between. CDR3 length: 14 residues. CDR3 DNA: TGTGCCAGCATTGCGGTAGGCTCTGGAAACACCATATATTTT. This gives the protein CASIAVGSGNTIYF.

This chain joins TRBV24-1 and TRBJ2-1; D may be TRBD1 (6 bases). This CDR3 has 15 residues. Germline V lookup: CDR1 KGHDR, CDR2 SFDVKD. Trimming cost V 4 bases and J 4 bases, with 13 bases left between them. CDR3: CATSETGTKYNEQFF. For the CDR3, the DNA is TGTGCCACCAGTGAGACCGGGACAAAGTACAATGAGCAGTTCTTC.

The DNA for the CDR3 is TGTGCCAGCTCACCACAGGGGAACTATGGCTACACCTTC. Translated: CASSPQGNYGYTF. The V call is TRBV18, the J call TRBJ1-2; a weak D match, TRBD1 (5 bases). This CDR3 comprises 13 residues. Germline assignment: CDR1 KGHSH and CDR2 LQKENI. V gave up 1 base and J gave up 2 bases, with 5 bases separating them.

The gene calls are TRBV7-3 and TRBJ1-2; no firm D call. The CDR3 length is 13 residues. Germline CDR1 is SGHTA and CDR2 is FQGTGA. Trimming took off 1 base at V and 5 bases at J, with 8 bases between the two ends. This CDR3 reads CASSLMAGYGYTF. The CDR3 DNA follows: TGTGCCAGCAGCTTAATGGCGGGGTATGGCTACACCTTC.

This clone has only one observation. V is TRBV4-1 and J is TRBJ2-6; 8 positions match TRBD1. V trimming: 1 base; J trimming: 4 bases; junction bases outside the gene matches: 12. The CDR3 has 19 amino acids. From germline, CDR1 is MGHRA and CDR2 YSYEKL. CDR3 sequence reads: CASSQVGGRGRAGANVLTF. As DNA, the CDR3 is TGCGCCAGCAGCCAAGTCGGTGGCAGGGGGCGGGCAGGGGCCAACGTCCTGACTTTC.

The chain combines TRBV7-9 with TRBJ1-2, with a tentative D call TRBD1 (5 bases). The CDR3 consists of 14 residues. Germline V lookup: CDR1 SEHNR, CDR2 FQNEAQ (reference sequence). Trimming pared 5 bases from V and 3 bases from J, leaving 13 bases between. The CDR3 coding sequence is TGTGCCAGCAGCGCGCGTCGGGGGGACTATGGCTACACCTTC. It encodes CASSARRGDYGYTF.

V usage is TRBV12-5 and J usage is TRBJ2-3; 7 bases line up with TRBD2. Losses at the gene ends were 5 bases for V and 4 bases for J; bases not matched to a gene: 12. The germline V gene encodes CDR1 LGHNT and CDR2 FRNRAP. The CDR3 runs 16 residues. CDR3 protein: CASGDSDSGSADTQYF. The DNA for the CDR3 is TGTGCTAGTGGTGATTCGGATAGCGGGTCCGCAGATACGCAGTATTTT.

The table lists this clone with a count of one. The V gene is TRBV7-3, the J gene TRBJ2-5; 15 bases align to TRBD2. CDR3 length: 16 residues. The junction had 6 bases not matched to a gene; V was cut back by 5 bases and J by 5 bases. Germline V gives CDR1 SGHTA, CDR2 FQGTGA. The CDR3 region is CASSPQGTSGRETQYF. CDR3 sequence (DNA): TGTGCCAGCAGCCCCCAAGGGACTAGCGGGAGGGAGACCCAGTACTTC.